Listed here is a single T cell receptor (beta chain). These data originate in a study of blood T cell repertoires in COVID-19. Profiled with immunoSEQ multiplex PCR; TCRdb holds only in-frame clones, not every one. The data show 180,000 or so clones, roughly 87% seen once. V was pared by 0 bases and J by 2 bases, with 17 bases between. The CDR3 runs 17 residues. The germline CDR1 and CDR2 sequences are SGHVS and FQNEAQ. The participants were between roughly 18 and 90 years old and came from about two dozen US areas. The specimen sequenced was PBMCs or T cells enriched from blood (not recorded which). This chain uses TRBV7-8 with TRBJ2-7; perhaps TRBD2 as D (5 bases). This TCR derives from a man aged 50 to 60 who had recovered from COVID-19. The CDR3 reads CASSLARPSSRPYEQYF. The CDR3 DNA reads as TGTGCCAGCAGCTTAGCGCGTCCGTCTAGCAGACCCTACGAGCAGTACTTC.